The T cell receptor beta chain described here comes from a study of response to subunit inactivated influenza vaccine. TCRdb reanalysed the RT-PCR reads using MiXCR and keeps one entry per CDR3 protein. The sample lists 450,000 to 600,000 distinct CDR3 sequences; roughly 7.9% were seen once. CDR3 size: 11 residues. Germline lookup yields CDR1 DFQATT and CDR2 SNEGSKA (reference sequence). V was pared by 6 bases and J by 8 bases, with 10 bases between. This sample comprised PBMCs from blood, obtained about 24 months after vaccination. The J gene is TRBJ1-4, the V gene TRBV20-1; the D gene is possibly TRBD1 (6 bases). The clonotype originates from a man in his fifties or sixties who received an inactivated influenza vaccine. The CDR3 DNA sequence: TGCAGTGCGACCAGGGGAGAAAAACTGTTTTTT. As protein: CSATRGEKLFF.